Listed below are T cell receptor beta chains from one sample, sequenced in a study of synovial regulatory T cells in juvenile arthritis. TCRdb's table, derived via immunoSEQ multiplex PCR, lists solely in-frame clones and lacks some. The sample has over 7,500 clones; the top ten hold roughly 1.6%. What was sequenced was Treg cells from blood. These receptors originate from a donor aged 2-30 years with juvenile idiopathic arthritis. CDR3s include the opening cysteine and the closing phenylalanine or tryptophan. Each record gives: J gene, CDR3 length, clone size, V gene, CDR3 protein. Only some rows state a clone size, as once, few, many or a class for expanded clones.

TRBJ2-1,14,.,TRBV19,CASSIGLADNEQFF
TRBJ2-3,11,.,TRBV30,CAWSGGDTQYF
TRBJ1-1,14,.,TRBV6-1,CASSGLGGGTEAFF
TRBJ1-5,15,.,TRBV6-6,CASSYPTGAGQPQHF
TRBJ2-7,14,.,TRBV6-1,CASSPRQVQYEQYF
TRBJ2-3,16,.,TRBV2,CASSEGSTGSTDTQYF
TRBJ1-4,17,.,TRBV28,CASSFYRGAATNEKLFF
TRBJ1-3,16,.,TRBV10-3,CAISESGMLLRNTIYF
TRBJ1-5,14,.,TRBV10-1,CASSESKGPQPQHF
TRBJ1-1,13,.,TRBV25-1,CASSEYGGTEAFF
TRBJ2-2,14,.,TRBV7-7,CASSPDRFTGELFF
TRBJ1-2,14,.,TRBV5-4,CASSLGGPSYGYTF
TRBJ2-2,15,.,TRBV4-3,CASSQELGNTGELFF
TRBJ2-3,12,.,TRBV2,CASSYSKDTQYF
TRBJ1-3,13,.,TRBV5-1,CASSLNQGYTTYF
TRBJ2-5,11,medium-sized,TRBV6-1,CASSEATTQYF
TRBJ2-1,11,.,TRBV5-1,CASSLTNEQFF
TRBJ2-3,16,.,TRBV27,CASSPGTSAYTDTQYF
TRBJ1-6,12,.,TRBV15,CATSRDNSPLHF
TRBJ1-1,12,.,TRBV6-1,CASSADRSEAFF
TRBJ2-5,16,.,TRBV5-1,CASSWPSGGTQETQYF
TRBJ2-1,13,.,TRBV5-1,CASSLNGWMGQFF
TRBJ1-2,14,.,TRBV19,CASSMTGRHRGYTF
TRBJ2-2,15,.,TRBV15,CATKIAGGSTGELFF
TRBJ1-2,11,medium-sized,TRBV6-6,CASIQGGGYTF
TRBJ2-2,15,.,TRBV5-5,CASQGPGVNTGELFF
TRBJ2-5,13,.,TRBV19,CASSMGKQETQYF
TRBJ1-3,17,.,TRBV9,CASSVSGGRSSGNTIYF
TRBJ2-5,17,.,TRBV5-1,CASSLSGTSGAQETQYF
TRBJ1-1,14,.,TRBV5-4,CASSGLQGNTEAFF
TRBJ1-5,12,.,TRBV6-1,CASSEAHQPQHF
TRBJ1-2,13,.,TRBV5-6,CASSLGVGGGYTF
TRBJ1-3,13,.,TRBV2,CASRTDRGDTIYF
TRBJ2-2,15,.,TRBV18,CASSPLPPRTGELFF
TRBJ2-1,14,.,TRBV30,CAWSVRLAFTEQFF
TRBJ1-1,14,.,TRBV29-1,CSVDREGLGTEAFF
TRBJ1-1,16,.,TRBV6-5,CASSYSPGTENTEAFF
TRBJ2-3,16,.,TRBV5-1,CASGRGLAELTDTQYF
TRBJ2-7,15,.,TRBV4-1,CASSQESLFPYEQYF
TRBJ2-2,15,.,TRBV29-1,CSVEQGRTNTGELFF
TRBJ1-4,17,.,TRBV5-1,CASSLGLRDFKSEKLFF
TRBJ1-2,14,.,TRBV6-4,CASSEQDSSYGYTF
TRBJ1-6,16,.,TRBV30,CAWRVTAHSYNSPLHF
TRBJ1-6,15,.,TRBV6-5,CASSYSAANNSPLHF
TRBJ2-5,16,.,TRBV19,CASSSGGPGRQETQYF
TRBJ2-7,18,.,TRBV5-4,CASSLSDRWGTPLYEQYF
TRBJ2-2,18,.,TRBV4-2,CASSLQTVAGGHPGELFF
TRBJ1-2,14,.,TRBV7-9,CASSFRTGNYGYTF
TRBJ2-2,12,.,TRBV6-1,CASKGSGEELFF
TRBJ2-7,19,.,TRBV10-3,CAINGGGKVGLRVTYEQYF
TRBJ1-5,16,.,TRBV27,CASSLSRDGSNQPQHF
TRBJ2-1,13,.,TRBV6-6,CAGAGAPYNEQFF
TRBJ2-7,13,.,TRBV4-2,CASSPSRGYEQYF
TRBJ1-5,16,.,TRBV27,CASSFSGTGRYQPQHF
TRBJ1-2,12,.,TRBV7-9,CASSLEASGYTF
TRBJ1-2,17,.,TRBV25-1,CASSESYPPRGDYGYTF
TRBJ1-1,14,.,TRBV2,CASKLWGYRTEAFF
TRBJ2-1,13,.,TRBV9,CASNPGTNNEQFF
TRBJ1-1,11,.,TRBV21-1,CASSTGDEAFF